The 21 T cell receptor beta chains presented below share a single source sample, sequenced in a study of cytomegalovirus exposure and HLA in healthy donors (TCRdb year 2017). Library construction relied on the immunoSEQ multiplex PCR assay. The multiplex PCR relied on a mix of 60 forward primers for TCR Vbeta segments and 13 reverse primers for TCR Jbeta segments. Here the immuneACCESS table is served through TCRdb, limited to in-frame sequences with V and J called. Missing clones are a known gap in these copies; in checked studies unresolved V genes cover under half, and the rest lacks a known reason. The sample contains about 130,000 clones, around 83% of them found a single time. The ten largest make up 1% of the sample. The sequencing sample was made of PBMCs. These TCRs come from a human donor in good health.

The chain is built from TRBV9 and TRBJ2-3, with D maybe TRBD2 (5 bases). Germline V gene lookup returns CDR1 SGDLS and CDR2 YYNGEE. Trimming removed 5 bases at V and 1 base at J, with 14 bases between. The length of the CDR3 is 15 residues. The CDR3 DNA is TGTGCCAGCAGGACTACTGGGGAAGGCACAGATACGCAGTATTTT. Encoded protein: CASRTTGEGTDTQYF.

This clone was recorded a few times. This chain uses TRBV11-2 with TRBJ1-2, with 10 nucleotides matching TRBD1. CDR1 is SGHAT, CDR2 FQNNGV, per germline. The CDR3 runs to 16 residues. V was clipped by 2 bases and J by 4 bases; unmatched bases: 7. CDR3 residues: CASSLSGDRGLYGYTF. The CDR3 nucleotides are TGTGCCAGCAGCTTAAGTGGGGACAGGGGCCTCTATGGCTACACCTTC.

This chain joins TRBV19 and TRBJ2-2, with 13 bases aligning to TRBD2. CDR1 and CDR2 from the germline V gene are LNHDA and SQIVND (reference sequence). This CDR3 contains 22 residues. Trimming removed 7 bases from V and 2 bases from J; junction bases left unmatched: 22. CDR3 coding DNA: TGTGCCAGTAATTTCCGGGAGATCACCGGGACTAGCGGGGAATTCAACACCGGGGAGCTGTTTTTT. This codes for CASNFREITGTSGEFNTGELFF. Combining the CDR3 with reference TRBV19 and TRBJ2-2 gives the whole variable domain DGGITQSPKYLFRKEGQNVTLSCEQNLNHDAMYWYRQDPGQGLRLIYYSQIVNDFQKGDIAEGYSVSREKKESFPLTVTSAQKNPTAFYLCASNFREITGTSGEFNTGELFFGEGSRLTVL.

The rearrangement uses TRBV5-4 and TRBJ1-2; no clear D. The CDR3 extends over 15 amino acids. Trimming cost V 4 bases and J 4 bases, with 17 bases left between them. Germline V CDR1 and CDR2: SGHNT, YYREEE (reference sequence). As DNA, the CDR3 is TGTGCCAGCAGCCGGTGGGCGCAAGACACCTATGGCTACACCTTC. Translation: CASSRWAQDTYGYTF.

The count of this clone is one. The J gene is TRBJ2-7, the V gene TRBV5-4; the match to TRBD1 covers 8 bases. CDR3 length: 16 residues. Germline V gives CDR1 SGHNT, CDR2 YYREEE (reference sequence). The J segment lost 0 bases and the V segment lost 3 bases, leaving 8 bases of the junction unmatched. The CDR3 is CASSSPNRGSSYEQYF. DNA of the CDR3: TGTGCCAGCAGCTCGCCTAACAGGGGGTCCTCCTACGAGCAGTACTTC.

V usage is TRBV7-2 and J usage is TRBJ2-5, with 7 bases identical to TRBD2. The CDR3 is 15 amino acids. The germline CDR1 and CDR2 sequences are SGHTA and FQGNSA. The junction had 11 bases not matched to a gene; V was cut back by 5 bases and J by 5 bases. This CDR3 is CASSPGLRGIETQYF. The CDR3 region has the DNA TGTGCCAGCAGCCCCGGTCTGCGGGGGATTGAGACCCAGTACTTC.

The chain joins TRBV28 to TRBJ2-6, with D tentatively TRBD2 (5 bases). The V gene's germline CDR1 is MDHEN and CDR2 SYDVKM. The CDR3 loop spans 15 amino acids. Between the trimmed V and J ends, which lost 10 bases and 2 bases, there was a span of 15 bases. Written as DNA, the CDR3 is TGTGCCATTGCCCTAGCTACTACTGGGGCCAACGTCCTGACTTTC. Translation: CAIALATTGANVLTF. The complete variable domain, with remaining parts taken from reference TRBV28 and TRBJ2-6, reads DVKVTQSSRYLVKRTGEKVFLECVQDMDHENMFWYRQDPGLGLRLIYFSYDVKMKEKGDIPEGYSVSREKKERFSLILESASTNQTSMYLCAIALATTGANVLTFGAGSRLTVL.

The chain recombines TRBV2 with TRBJ1-2; D unclear. With 1 base removed from V and 4 bases from J, the gap between germline ends came to 10 bases. This CDR3 has 14 residues. Germline V CDR1 and CDR2: SNHLY, FYNNEI. The CDR3 protein is CASSEVNSIYGYTF. The CDR3 region has the DNA TGTGCCAGCAGTGAAGTGAACAGCATCTATGGCTACACCTTC.

This clone was seen a single time. The rearrangement uses TRBV5-1 and TRBJ1-1, with D perhaps matching TRBD1 (6 bases). Germline V gene lookup returns CDR1 SGHRS and CDR2 YFSETQ. This CDR3 region has 15 residues. With 1 base removed from V and 0 bases from J, the gap between germline ends came to 10 bases. Here the CDR3 DNA reads TGCGCCAGCAGCTTGTCGGGGACAATGAACACTGAAGCTTTCTTT. This gives the protein CASSLSGTMNTEAFF.

V is TRBV29-1 and J is TRBJ1-1, with D perhaps TRBD1 (5 bases). V lost 1 base to trimming and J lost 10 bases, with 10 bases between them. The CDR3 is 11 residues long. Germline V gene lookup returns CDR1 SQVTM and CDR2 ANQGSEA. The CDR3 spells CSVEAGGGAFF. The CDR3 DNA reads TGCAGCGTTGAAGCGGGGGGAGGAGCTTTCTTT.

The gene calls are TRBV6-1 and TRBJ2-1; D is perhaps TRBD2 (6 bases). V lost 1 base and J 2 bases, leaving 12 bases between the germline ends. The CDR3 length is 16 residues. Germline V CDR1 and CDR2: MNHNS, SASEGT. CDR3 DNA: TGTGCCAGCAGTGAAGTACCAGGGAGGACCTACAATGAGCAGTTCTTC. This sequence encodes CASSEVPGRTYNEQFF.

This clone was detected once. Here the CDR3 reads CASSRTSGGTGELFF. CDR3 coding DNA: TGTGCCAGTAGTAGGACTAGCGGGGGCACCGGGGAGCTGTTTTTT. This rearrangement joins TRBV19 to TRBJ2-2; 13 bases are shared with TRBD2. V gave up 4 bases and J gave up 4 bases; unmatched junction bases: 0. CDR3 length: 15 amino acids. Looked up from germline, CDR1 is LNHDA and CDR2 is SQIVND (reference sequence).

Regarding this clone: Other DNA sequences in the sample encode the same CDR3. This sequence joins TRBV28 and TRBJ1-5; no firm D call. This CDR3 has 15 amino acids. Germline loops: CDR1 MDHEN, CDR2 SYDVKM. Trimming removed 1 base from V and 1 base from J, with 8 bases in between. DNA of the CDR3: TGTGCCAGCAGTTTATTCGGTCTAAGCAATCAGCCCCAGCATTTT. Encoded protein: CASSLFGLSNQPQHF.

In this sample, this clone turned up a few times. This sequence joins TRBV6-5 and TRBJ1-1; possible D gene TRBD1, 6 bases. The CDR3 covers 13 residues. V was pared by 5 bases and J by 9 bases, with 16 bases between. CDR1 MNHEY and CDR2 SVGAGI come from the germline V gene. The CDR3 DNA reads TGTGCCAGCAGTAACCTACAGGGAGGGAAAGCTTTCTTT. Translating it yields CASSNLQGGKAFF.

The rearrangement uses TRBV7-8 and TRBJ2-7; 8 bases match TRBD1. The CDR3 covers 15 residues. CDR1 SGHVS and CDR2 FQNEAQ come from the germline V gene. V lost 5 bases and J lost 7; bases outside the gene matches: 13. The CDR3 sequence is CASSPTGTGGGEQYF. In DNA, the CDR3 is TGTGCCAGCAGCCCCACCGGGACAGGTGGAGGGGAGCAGTACTTC.

The V gene is TRBV5-1, the J gene TRBJ1-5; D not resolved. V dropped 0 bases and J dropped 7 bases, with 14 bases sitting between them. The germline CDR1 and CDR2 sequences are SGHRS and YFSETQ. The CDR3 is 15 residues long. DNA for the CDR3: TGCGCCAGCAGCTTGGTGTGGCAGACATACCAGCCCCAGCATTTT. Protein: CASSLVWQTYQPQHF.

The CDR3 sequence: CASSLEGAGLGYEQYF. Written as DNA, the CDR3 is TGCGCCAGCAGCTTGGAAGGGGCAGGGCTAGGGTACGAGCAGTACTTC. The genes are TRBV5-1 and TRBJ2-7; weak D call: TRBD1 (5 bases). Germline values: CDR1 SGHRS, CDR2 YFSETQ. The CDR3 covers 16 residues. V lost 0 bases and J lost 4, with 17 bases in between.

The chain carries TRBV5-4 and TRBJ2-2, with 8 bases identical to TRBD2. The CDR3 spans 16 residues. Trimming cost V 1 base and J 6 bases; bases outside gene matches: 8. Germline V gene data show CDR1 as SGHNT and CDR2 as YYREEE (reference sequence). CDR3 loop: CASSLFERGYSGELFF. CDR3 nucleotide sequence: TGTGCCAGCAGCTTGTTCGAGCGGGGGTACTCCGGGGAGCTGTTTTTT.

The CDR3, as DNA: TGTGCCAGCAGATATGTAGCCAGTGAGCAGTTCTTC. This encodes CASRYVASEQFF. The V call is TRBV5-8, the J call TRBJ2-1; no clear D. The CDR3 totals 12 residues. Per the germline V gene, CDR1 is SGHTS and CDR2 is YDEGEE. Trimming shortened V by 5 bases and J by 9 bases, and 12 bases separated the two germline ends.

V gene TRBV7-9 combines with J gene TRBJ2-3, with D hard to call. The CDR3 is made up of 15 amino acids. Trimming cost V 6 bases and J 3 bases, with 16 bases left between them. Germline V gene data show CDR1 as SEHNR and CDR2 as FQNEAQ (reference sequence). The CDR3: CASSLNTRFTDTQYF. The CDR3 nucleotides read TGTGCCAGCAGTCTGAATACGAGGTTTACAGATACGCAGTATTTT.

This clone was recorded a few times. The chain links TRBV2 to TRBJ2-4; D remains ambiguous. The CDR3 loop spans 14 amino acids. The germline CDR1 and CDR2 sequences are SNHLY and FYNNEI. The V end was cut by 1 base, the J end by 7 bases, with 11 bases between. DNA for the CDR3: TGTGCCAGCAGTGAAGATATGCCGCAGAACATTCAGTACTTC. It encodes CASSEDMPQNIQYF.